This TCR beta chain was sequenced during a study of blood T cell repertoires in COVID-19 (dated by TCRdb to 2018 to 2020). Study-wide context: Samples from collaborators originated in the United States, Italy and Spain and spanned both the acute and convalescent phases of COVID-19. Sample metadata almost always included a de-identified subject ID, COVID-19 status, age in years and sex. Where HLA class I and class II types were available, the types were taken from metadata supplied by the sample provider, not from assay-based typing. The material from the prospective study consisted of cDNA or gDNA derived from T cells, B-cell-depleted T cells, or PBMCs. The samples were drawn from the first 160 participants of the ongoing ImmuneRACE study and from over 950 subjects provided by 6 global collaborators. The dataset comprised deeply sampled blood TCRbeta repertoires from subjects exposed to, actively infected with, or recovered from COVID-19. The repertoires were released in a freely available public database meant as a resource for research on the immune response to SARS-CoV-2. Study-wide findings and limitations: The amount of clinical and demographic metadata varied by source and participant and was provided uncurated.

The immunoSEQ Assay, a bias-controlled multiplex PCR, was used to amplify TCRbeta CDR3 regions from genomic DNA. Concerning the study's data processing: Within the assay, amplification of reference gene primers was used to estimate how many nucleated cells each sample contained. To quantify the absolute abundance of each unique TCRbeta CDR3 rearrangement, sequence reads were collapsed and filtered. For each sample, productive Simpson clonality was calculated as the square root of Simpson's diversity index across productive rearrangements. In its TCRdb copy, this immuneACCESS table keeps in-frame sequences only and misses some clones. Where compared with another copy, unresolved V genes explain less than half of these, and the others have no known cause. V, J and clone size were drawn from that table, and D and trimming were deduced from the DNA. Counted in this sample were around 230,000 clones; 87% of them appeared once. The ten top clones hold approximately 7.5% of the sample.

V is pared back by 1 base and J by 0 bases, with 9 bases lying between the germline termini. From a lookup of the germline V gene, CDR1 and CDR2 are SGHVS and FNYEAQ. The CDR3 sequence holds 16 residues, the cysteine and phenylalanine included. The CDR3 DNA has 48 bases and is translated from base 1. A note on this clone: Its antigen is not yet known. The record has no base qualities; no much larger clone is one base away.

Samples from volunteer blood donors who had recovered from COVID-19 were contributed by a second Seattle source. The collaborating institutions used their own protocols to collect whole blood in K2EDTA tubes. Collaborator samples were shipped for TCRbeta analysis as frozen whole blood, isolated PBMCs, or DNA extracted from either sample type. The V and J genes are TRBV7-6 and TRBJ2-2; a tentative D match to TRBD1 spans 5 bases. The sequence was collected from a man aged 55 to 69 who had recovered from COVID-19. Sequences were obtained from peripheral blood. The CDR3 protein is CASSLVGHSNTGELFF. The nucleotide sequence is given as TGTGCCAGCAGCTTAGTCGGACACTCGAACACCGGGGAGCTGTTTTTT.